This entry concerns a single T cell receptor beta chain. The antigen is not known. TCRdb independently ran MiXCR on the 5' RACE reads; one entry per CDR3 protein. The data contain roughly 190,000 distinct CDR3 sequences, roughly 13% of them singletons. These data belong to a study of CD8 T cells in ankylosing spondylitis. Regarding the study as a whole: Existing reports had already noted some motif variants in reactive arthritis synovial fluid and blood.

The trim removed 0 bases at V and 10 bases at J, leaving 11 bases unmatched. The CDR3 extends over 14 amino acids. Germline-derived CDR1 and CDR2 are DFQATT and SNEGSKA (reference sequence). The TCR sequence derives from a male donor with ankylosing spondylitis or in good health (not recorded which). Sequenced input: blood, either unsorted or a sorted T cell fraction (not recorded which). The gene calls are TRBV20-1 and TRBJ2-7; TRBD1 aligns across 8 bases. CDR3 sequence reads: CSARDIPTGAKQYF. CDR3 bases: TGCAGTGCTAGAGATATCCCGACAGGGGCGAAACAGTACTTC.